One and the same sample provided the 5 T cell receptor beta chains below, sequenced in a study of cytomegalovirus exposure and HLA in healthy donors. 13 Jbeta primers and 60 Vbeta primers were used for the PCR. TCRdb's copy holds only in-frame clones and misses some; the assay was immunoSEQ multiplex PCR. This sample's table reports about 190,000 clones. Sample: PBMCs. Receptor source: a woman in her thirties in good health and CMV-seropositive.

The CDR3 region is CASSWGLLNTEAFF. In nucleotides, the CDR3 is TGTGCCAGCAGTTGGGGACTCTTGAACACTGAAGCTTTCTTT. V is TRBV6-1 and J is TRBJ1-1, with TRBD1 as a possible D gene (5 bases). This CDR3 has 14 amino acids. The germline gives CDR1 MNHNS, CDR2 SASEGT. The ends were cut back, 5 bases at V and 0 bases at J, with 10 bases in the middle.

The chain joins TRBV7-2 to TRBJ2-2; 7 nucleotides line up with TRBD2. The germline V gene has CDR1 SGHTA and CDR2 FQGNSA. V lost 5 bases and J lost 1; bases outside the gene matches: 7. The CDR3 sequence is 16 residues long. CDR3 DNA sequence: TGTGCCAGCAGCCTACATAGCGGGCTGAACACCGGGGAGCTGTTTTTT. The encoded protein is CASSLHSGLNTGELFF.

About this clone: The junction departs from germline at one end; a sequencing error may be responsible. The rearrangement links TRBV2 to TRBJ1-5; 8 positions agree with TRBD1. The CDR3 is 15 amino acids. The germline V gene encodes CDR1 SNHLY and CDR2 FYNNEI. The CDR3 DNA is TGTGCCAGCAGGGAAGGGACAGGCCGCAATCAGCCCCAGCATTTT. Protein product: CASREGTGRNQPQHF.

The chain combines TRBV9 with TRBJ2-7, with 8 bases fitting TRBD2. Trimming cost V 3 bases and J 2 bases; bases outside gene matches: 7. CDR3 length: 15 residues. Per germline, CDR1 SGDLS and CDR2 YYNGEE. In nucleotides, the CDR3 is TGTGCCAGCAGCGGGGGGCCGGGAGGGGCCTACGAGCAGTACTTC. Its translation: CASSGGPGGAYEQYF.

The chain has TRBV29-1 and TRBJ1-4, with TRBD1 as a possible D gene (5 bases). The germline CDR1 and CDR2 sequences are SQVTM and ANQGSEA. CDR3 length: 12 amino acids. The V and J ends lost 4 bases and 7 bases respectively, with 10 bases between them. The CDR3 is CSVGMGGEKLFF. The CDR3, as DNA: TGCAGCGTTGGTATGGGGGGTGAAAAACTGTTTTTT.